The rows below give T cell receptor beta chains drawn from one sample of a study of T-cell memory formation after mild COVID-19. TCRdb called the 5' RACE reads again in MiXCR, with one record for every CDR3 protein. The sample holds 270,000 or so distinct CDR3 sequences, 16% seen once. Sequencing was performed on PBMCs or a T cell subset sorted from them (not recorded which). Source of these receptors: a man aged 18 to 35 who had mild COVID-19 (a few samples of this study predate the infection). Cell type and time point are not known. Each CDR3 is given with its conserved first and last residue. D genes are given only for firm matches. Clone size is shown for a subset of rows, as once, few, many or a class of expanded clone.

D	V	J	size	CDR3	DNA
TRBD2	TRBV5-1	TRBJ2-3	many	CASSPSIAGFPDTQYF	TGCGCCAGCAGCCCCAGTATAGCGGGGTTCCCAGATACGCAGTATTTT
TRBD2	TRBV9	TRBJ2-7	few	CASSGGLAGTQQYF	TGTGCCAGCAGCGGGGGACTAGCGGGTACGCAGCAGTACTTC
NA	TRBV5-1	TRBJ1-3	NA	CASSLGPRSSGNTIYF	TGCGCCAGCAGCTTGGGTCCACGAAGCTCTGGAAACACCATATATTTT
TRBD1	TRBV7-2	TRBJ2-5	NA	CASSSRQGLETQYF	TGTGCCAGCAGCTCGCGACAGGGATTGGAGACCCAGTACTTC
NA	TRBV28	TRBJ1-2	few	CASSPGGEYGYTF	TGTGCCAGCAGTCCCGGAGGGGAATATGGCTACACCTTC
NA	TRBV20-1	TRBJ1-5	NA	CSAPHQRGDQPQHF	TGCAGTGCTCCACATCAACGGGGGGATCAGCCCCAGCATTTT
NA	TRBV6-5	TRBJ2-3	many	CASSYAGRFTDTQYF	TGTGCCAGCAGTTACGCGGGGAGATTCACAGATACGCAGTATTTT
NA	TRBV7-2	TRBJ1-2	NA	CASSLVGPLYTF	TGTGCCAGCAGCTTAGTTGGTCCACTCTACACCTTC
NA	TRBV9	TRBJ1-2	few	CASSVAPESYGYTF	TGTGCCAGCAGCGTAGCTCCAGAAAGCTATGGCTACACCTTC
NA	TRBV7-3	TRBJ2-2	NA	CASSLSVGGTGELFF	TGTGCCAGCAGCTTATCGGTGGGGGGCACCGGGGAGCTGTTTTTT
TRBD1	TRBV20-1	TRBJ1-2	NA	CSAREGGQTYYGYTF	TGCAGTGCTAGAGAGGGGGGACAGACCTACTATGGCTACACCTTC
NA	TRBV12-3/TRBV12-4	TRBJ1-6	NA	CASSFEGISPLHF	TGTGCCAGCAGTTTCGAGGGGATTTCACCCCTCCACTTT
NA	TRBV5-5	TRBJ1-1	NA	CASSFTVNTEAFF	TGTGCCAGCAGCTTTACAGTTAACACTGAAGCTTTCTTT
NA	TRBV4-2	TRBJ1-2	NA	CASSQESGGSYGYTF	TGTGCCAGCAGCCAAGAAAGCGGGGGCAGCTATGGCTACACCTTC
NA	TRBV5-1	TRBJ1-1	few	CASRFGDSEAFF	TGCGCCAGCAGGTTTGGTGACAGTGAAGCTTTCTTT
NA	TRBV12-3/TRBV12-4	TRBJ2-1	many	CASSIGGEQFF	TGTGCCAGCAGCATCGGCGGGGAGCAGTTCTTC
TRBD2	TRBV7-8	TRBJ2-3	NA	CASSPLSGGEYTDTQYF	TGTGCCAGCAGCCCATTAAGCGGGGGGGAGTACACAGATACGCAGTATTTT
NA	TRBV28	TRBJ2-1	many	CASSLLSGGAREEQFF	TGTGCCAGCAGTCTACTATCGGGGGGCGCTCGGGAAGAGCAGTTCTTC
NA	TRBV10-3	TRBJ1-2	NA	CAISESLASRAYGYTF	TGTGCCATCAGTGAGTCACTGGCTTCACGGGCCTATGGCTACACCTTC
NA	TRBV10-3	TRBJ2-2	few	CAITCGELFF	TGTGCCATCACCTGCGGGGAGCTGTTTTTT
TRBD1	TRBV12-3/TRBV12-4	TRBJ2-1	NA	CASRLDRGRNEQFF	TGTGCCAGCAGACTGGACAGGGGCAGGAATGAGCAGTTCTTC
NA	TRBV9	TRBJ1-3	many	CASSVEVGAGNTIYF	TGTGCCAGCAGCGTAGAGGTCGGGGCTGGAAACACCATATATTTT
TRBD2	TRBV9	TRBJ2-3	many	CASSVDGGVLDTQYF	TGTGCCAGCAGCGTAGACGGGGGGGTGCTAGATACGCAGTATTTT
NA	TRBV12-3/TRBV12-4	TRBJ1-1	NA	CASAQASVGTEAFF	TGTGCCAGCGCACAGGCCTCGGTAGGGACTGAAGCTTTCTTT
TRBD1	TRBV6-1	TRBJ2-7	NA	CASSQDRGRLSSYEQYF	TGTGCCAGCAGTCAAGACAGGGGAAGACTTAGCTCCTACGAGCAGTACTTC
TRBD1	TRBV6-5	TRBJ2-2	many	CASSYSGQGNAGELFF	TGTGCCAGCAGTTACTCAGGACAGGGAAACGCCGGGGAGCTGTTTTTT
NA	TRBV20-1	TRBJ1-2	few	CSAMRNTEGYTF	TGCAGTGCGATGAGGAACACTGAGGGCTACACCTTC
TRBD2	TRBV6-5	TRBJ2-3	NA	CASSTGLGGDTQYF	TGTGCCAGCAGTACGGGACTAGGGGGGGATACGCAGTATTTT
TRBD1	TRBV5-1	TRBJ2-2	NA	CASSFRTGDTGELFF	TGCGCCAGCAGCTTCCGGACAGGCGACACCGGGGAGCTGTTTTTT
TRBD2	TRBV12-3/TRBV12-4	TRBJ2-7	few	CASSLGLAAYEQYF	TGTGCCAGCAGTTTGGGACTAGCGGCATACGAGCAGTACTTC
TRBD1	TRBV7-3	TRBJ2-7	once	CASSPGTGREQYF	TGTGCCAGCAGCCCAGGGACAGGGAGAGAGCAGTACTTC
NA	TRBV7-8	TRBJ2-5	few	CASSAAPQETQYF	TGTGCCAGCAGCGCCGCTCCTCAAGAGACCCAGTACTTC
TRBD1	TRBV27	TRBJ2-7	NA	CASSFGTAYEQYF	TGTGCCAGCAGTTTCGGGACAGCCTACGAGCAGTACTTC
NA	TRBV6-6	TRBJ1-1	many	CASSPGVNTEAFF	TGTGCCAGCAGTCCCGGGGTGAACACTGAAGCTTTCTTT